The T cell receptor beta chain under discussion was sequenced for a study of shared clonotypes between healthy human individuals. The authors distributed each subset's genomic DNA evenly over several immunoSEQ plates. The data were produced by immunoSEQ multiplex PCR, yet TCRdb's version contains in-frame clones alone and is incomplete. Of roughly 640,000 clones in the sample, approximately 79% were seen once. CD4+ cells were split into CD45RA+ naive and CD45RA-negative memory subsets. Trimming left V 6 bases short and J 7 bases short, with 12 bases between. There are 13 residues in the CDR3. The germline gives CDR1 MDHEN, CDR2 SYDVKM.

Sequencing used memory CD4+ T cells sorted from blood. Subset indicated: CD45RA-negative fraction. The gene calls are TRBV28 and TRBJ2-2, with a tentative D call TRBD1 (6 bases). The receptor's source is a woman in her 30s in good health. CDR3 DNA sequence: TGTGCCAGCAGAAAACAGGGAAGCGGGGAGCTGTTTTTT. As protein: CASRKQGSGELFF.